This T cell receptor beta chain originates from a study of tumor-infiltrating lymphocytes in primary liver carcinoma (dated by TCRdb to about 2017). With regard to the full study: Of the five patients (three men and two women, aged 30 to 69 years), four had hepatocellular carcinoma and one had combined HCC and intrahepatic cholangiocarcinoma. The tumors of the five patients were staged as T1-T3 N0M0, with maximum diameters ranging from roughly 4.2 to 10 cm. Roughly 3.5 to 7.13 million productive TCRbeta reads were obtained per sample, and no significant difference in read depth was found between tissue types. The study combined TCRbeta repertoire sequencing, expression microarrays and whole-exome sequencing across five regions of each liver tumor, with adjacent normal tissue and blood. A total of approximately 35 specimens from 5 patients, comprising some 25 tumor regions, 5 adjacent noncancerous liver tissues and 5 peripheral blood samples, were covered by TCRbeta repertoire sequencing. To link TCRbeta repertoire diversity to the local molecular phenotype, the roughly 24 tumor region samples were profiled with Agilent mRNA microarrays. High reproducibility was observed for the technical replicate repertoires, with mean shared-clone rates approximately 0.92 and correlation coefficients above 0.95. Paper-wide results and their limitations: Bulk unsorted samples precluded comparing CD4+ and CD8+ T cell repertoires. Just about 7.5-25% of top clones turned up in all five regions of a tumor, which suggests spatial heterogeneity among tumor-infiltrating T cells. Because sequencing covered only the TCR beta chain and unpaired alpha chains were not captured, true repertoire diversity is likely underestimated. Consistent with antigen-driven expansion, pairs of tumor regions showed higher repertoire overlap (mean approximately 35%) than either tumor-adjacent pairs (approximately 17%) or tumor-blood pairs (roughly 15%). A significantly larger repertoire fraction was made up by the top 250 clones in tumors than in blood (p = 0.039). Only a few patients were included in the study, and the authors note that the findings should be validated in a larger study.

As for this clonotype: This clone's antigen is unknown. Compared with germline, one end of the junction differs, possibly owing to a read error.

Total RNA and DNA were co-extracted without cell sorting from roughly 20-30 mg of bulk tissue using the AllPrep DNA/RNA mini kit. Between November 2015 and 2016, a few patients in China with histopathologically diagnosed primary liver carcinoma had surgical resection. At the time of sampling, the patients were treatment-naive and had chronic HBV infection. Each tumor was sampled at five spatially separated regions: the tumor centre plus the superior, inferior, left-lateral and right-lateral poles. Histology showed that every tumor sample contained more than 85% viable tumor cells. Fresh tumor and adjacent tissue pieces were bisected, with one half stored in RNAlater at -80 degrees C and the other half sent for histology. Using a constant-region primer and ProtoScript II reverse transcriptase, TCRbeta-specific cDNA was reverse-transcribed from approximately 0.5 ug total RNA. Three nested multiplex PCR rounds, following a slightly modified ARM-PCR procedure, were used to build the TCRbeta libraries. Each of the first two PCR rounds ran for approximately 10 cycles and used multiplex TRBV1-TRBV30 forward primers together with a Cbeta reverse primer. Sample barcodes and Illumina adapters were attached in a final 25-cycle PCR using Deep VentR polymerase. Amplicons of 200-500 bp were gel-purified with a QIAquick gel extraction kit before sequencing. An Illumina HiSeq 2500 was used to sequence the TCRbeta amplicons, generating 250-bp paired-end reads. The authors processed their data as follows. Quality trimming of reads was performed with Trimmomatic v0.33, and paired reads were merged with FLASH v1.2.11 so that full CDR3 sequences could be recovered. V, D and J germline segments were assigned to the rearranged TCRbeta sequences by MiGEC v1.2.1b. VDJtools v1.0.0 computed clonotype statistics and Shannon-Wiener diversity indices. To cut down on sampling bias, every analysis after diversity analysis relied on just the 250 most abundant clonotypes from each sample. TCRdb handled the public reads itself, with Q25 trimming in fastp and clone calling in MiXCR, and kept productive beta chains. Each record represents a unique CDR3 protein, reported with the most common genes and DNA among its rows. What appears here as the V and J calls and clone size reflects TCRdb's work, not the paper's. The sample contains roughly 100,000 distinct CDR3 sequences, roughly 80% of them found a single time. About 20% of the sample belongs to the ten largest clones.

CDR1 and CDR2, per the germline V gene, are SQVTM and ANQGSEA. Its CDR3 holds 13 amino acids, cysteine through phenylalanine. Only the CDR3 DNA stays, 39 bases, in frame from base 1. This TCR derives from a man aged 35 to 55 with primary liver carcinoma and hepatitis B virus infection. Input material: liver tumor tissue from sampling region 3. The cell subset or site label of this sample denotes: tumor region T3, left-lateral pole. The rearrangement combines TRBV29-1 with TRBJ1-1; the D gene assignment is ambiguous. The CDR3 region has the sequence CSGGDNLNTETFF. The base sequence is TGCAGCGGGGGAGACAACCTGAACACTGAAACTTTCTTT. Joined to the reference TRBV29-1 and TRBJ1-1 proteins, this CDR3 gives the full variable domain: SAVISQKPSRDICQRGTSLTIQCQVDSQVTMMFWYRQQPGQSLTLIATANQGSEATYESGFVIDKFPISRPNLTFSTLTVSNMSPEDSSIYLCSGGDNLNTETFFGQGTRLTVV.